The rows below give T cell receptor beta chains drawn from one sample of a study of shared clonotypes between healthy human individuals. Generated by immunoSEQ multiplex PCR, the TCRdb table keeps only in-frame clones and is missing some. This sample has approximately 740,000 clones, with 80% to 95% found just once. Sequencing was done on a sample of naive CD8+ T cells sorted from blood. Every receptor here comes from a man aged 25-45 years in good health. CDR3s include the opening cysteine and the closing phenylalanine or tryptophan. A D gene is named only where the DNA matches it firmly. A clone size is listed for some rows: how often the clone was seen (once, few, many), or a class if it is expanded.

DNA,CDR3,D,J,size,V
TGTGCCAGCAGTTTAAGCGGGGTTCACAATGAGCAGTTCTTC,CASSLSGVHNEQFF,TRBD2,TRBJ2-1,NA,TRBV27
TGTGCCAGCAGCCACAATGGCGGGAGTACCTACGAGCAGTACTTC,CASSHNGGSTYEQYF,TRBD2,TRBJ2-7,NA,TRBV7-6
TGTGCCAGCAGTTTACTACCGGGAGGGCCAGAAGAGACCCAGTACTTC,CASSLLPGGPEETQYF,TRBD2,TRBJ2-5,NA,TRBV27
TGTGCCATCAGTGAGTCTGTGACAGGGGTCTACGAGCAGTACTTC,CAISESVTGVYEQYF,TRBD1,TRBJ2-7,NA,TRBV10-3
TGTGCCTGGAGTGTACCCGCCCGGGAAGCTTTCTTT,CAWSVPAREAFF,NA,TRBJ1-1,NA,TRBV30
TGTGCCAGCAGTCCAATCCGGACTAGCGGGGTCACAGATACGCAGTATTTT,CASSPIRTSGVTDTQYF,TRBD2,TRBJ2-3,few,TRBV27
TGTGCCAGCAGTTTACTCGGAGATGAGCAGTTCTTC,CASSLLGDEQFF,NA,TRBJ2-1,few,TRBV27
TGTGCCAGCTCAGGGTGGCAGGACTATGGCTACACCTTC,CASSGWQDYGYTF,NA,TRBJ1-2,few,TRBV13
TGTGCCAGCAGTTTAACGGACAGGGTTTACAATGAGCAGTTCTTC,CASSLTDRVYNEQFF,TRBD1,TRBJ2-1,NA,TRBV28
TGTGCCAGCAGTCTGCGGGGCAAGGGGACTGAAGCTTTCTTT,CASSLRGKGTEAFF,NA,TRBJ1-1,NA,TRBV25-1
TGCGCCAGCAGATTGGGACTAGCGGGAGTAGATGAGCAGTTCTTC,CASRLGLAGVDEQFF,TRBD2,TRBJ2-1,NA,TRBV4-1
TGTGCCAGCAGCCACGACTTGAGTGCCGGCAGCCCTTTACTAGGTGACACCGGGGAGCTGTTTTTT,CASSHDLSAGSPLLGDTGELFF,NA,TRBJ2-2,NA,TRBV4-2
TGCGCCAGCAGCTTGGAAGGGGGCGCGTCCGGGGAGCTGTTTTTT,CASSLEGGASGELFF,TRBD1,TRBJ2-2,NA,TRBV5-1
TGTGCCAGTAGTATAGCCAGGGGCTACGAGCAGTACTTC,CASSIARGYEQYF,NA,TRBJ2-7,NA,TRBV19
TGTGCCAGCTCACCACAGCAGGGGACCGGGGAGCTGTTTTTT,CASSPQQGTGELFF,NA,TRBJ2-2,NA,TRBV18
TGTGCCAGCAGCTTAGTACTAGCGGGTGCCAATGAGCAGTTCTTC,CASSLVLAGANEQFF,TRBD2,TRBJ2-1,NA,TRBV7-9
TGTGCCACACCGGGACAGGGCGTACGAGCAGCCTACGAGCAGTACTTC,CATPGQGVRAAYEQYF,TRBD1,TRBJ2-7,NA,TRBV6-4
TGTGCCAGCAGTTTTGGGACTAGCGGGTACAATGAGCAGTTCTTC,CASSFGTSGYNEQFF,TRBD2,TRBJ2-1,NA,TRBV27
TGTGCCAGTAGTATAGCCAGGACAGGAAGCGGCTACACCTTC,CASSIARTGSGYTF,TRBD1,TRBJ1-2,NA,TRBV19
TGTGCCAGCAGCTCTCCAGGGACTAGCGGGAGTAGGGCCACAGATACGCAGTATTTT,CASSSPGTSGSRATDTQYF,NA,TRBJ2-3,NA,TRBV12-1